This TCR beta chain appears in the sequencing data of a study of high-grade serous ovarian cancer treatment subgroups. For the study at large: Mean per sample: around 13,000 reads, around 7,100 unique TCR beta rearrangements.

The table lists this clone with a count of one. Antigen specificity is unknown. Tumor tissue was taken before any definitive surgery or chemotherapy was given. Study conclusions and caveats: Repertoire analysis covered CDR3 alone, not CDR1 or CDR2. Higher neoantigen levels went with greater TCR clonal relatedness.

Germline V lookup: CDR1 SGHTA, CDR2 FQGNSA. The CDR3 sequence is 14 residues long. Trimming pared 5 bases from V and 0 bases from J, leaving 9 bases between. Some clones are missing from TCRdb's copy, which holds only in-frame ones; the method was immunoSEQ multiplex PCR. The repertoire holds about 4,800 clones, with around 79% as singletons. The sample consisted of tumor tissue. This clonotype was obtained from a human donor with high-grade serous ovarian cancer. The rearrangement links TRBV7-2 to TRBJ2-3; D gene ambiguous. CDR3: CASSPSRSTDTQYF. The CDR3 bases are TGTGCCAGCAGCCCGTCGCGTAGCACAGATACGCAGTATTTT.